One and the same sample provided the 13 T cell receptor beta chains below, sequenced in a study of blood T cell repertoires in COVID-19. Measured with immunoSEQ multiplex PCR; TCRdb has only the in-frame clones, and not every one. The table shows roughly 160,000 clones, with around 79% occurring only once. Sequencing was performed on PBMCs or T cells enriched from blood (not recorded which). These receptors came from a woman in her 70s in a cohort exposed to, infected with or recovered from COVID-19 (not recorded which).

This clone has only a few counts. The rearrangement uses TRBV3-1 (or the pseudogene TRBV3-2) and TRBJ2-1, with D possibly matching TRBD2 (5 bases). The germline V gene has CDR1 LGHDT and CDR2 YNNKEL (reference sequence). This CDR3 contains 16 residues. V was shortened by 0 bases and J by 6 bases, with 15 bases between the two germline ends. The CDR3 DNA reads TGTGCCAGCAGCCAAGATCGGACTTCTAGGGTCAATGAGCAGTTCTTC. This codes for CASSQDRTSRVNEQFF.

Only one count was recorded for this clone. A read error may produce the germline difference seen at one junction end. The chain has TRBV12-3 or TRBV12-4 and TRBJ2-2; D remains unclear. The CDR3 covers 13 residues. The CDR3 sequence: CASRLGPTGELFF. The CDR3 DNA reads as TGTGCCAGCAGATTAGGGCCCACCGGGGAGCTGTTTTTT.

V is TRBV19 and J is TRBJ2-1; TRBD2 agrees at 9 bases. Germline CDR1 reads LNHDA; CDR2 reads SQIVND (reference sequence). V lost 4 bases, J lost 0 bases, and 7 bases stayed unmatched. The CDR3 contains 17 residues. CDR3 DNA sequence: TGTGCCAGTAGTACCCACCTAGCGGGACACTCCTACAATGAGCAGTTCTTC. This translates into CASSTHLAGHSYNEQFF.

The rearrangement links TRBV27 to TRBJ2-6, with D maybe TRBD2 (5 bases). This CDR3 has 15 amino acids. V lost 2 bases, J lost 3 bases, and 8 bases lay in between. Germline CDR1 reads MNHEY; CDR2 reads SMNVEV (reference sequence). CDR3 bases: TGTGCCAGCAGTTTAGCGGGTTATGGGGCCAACGTCCTGACTTTC. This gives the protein CASSLAGYGANVLTF.

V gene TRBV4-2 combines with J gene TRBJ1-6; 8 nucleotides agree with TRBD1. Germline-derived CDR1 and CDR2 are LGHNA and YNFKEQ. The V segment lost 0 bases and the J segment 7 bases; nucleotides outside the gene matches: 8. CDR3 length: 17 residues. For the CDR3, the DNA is TGTGCCAGCAGCCAAGATTCAGGGGGCGCTTTGAATTCACCCCTCCACTTT. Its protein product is CASSQDSGGALNSPLHF.

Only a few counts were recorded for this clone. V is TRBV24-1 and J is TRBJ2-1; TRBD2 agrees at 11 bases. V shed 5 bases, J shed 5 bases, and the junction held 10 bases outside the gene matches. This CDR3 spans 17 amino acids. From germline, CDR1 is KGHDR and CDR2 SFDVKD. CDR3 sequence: CATSGPLRLAGNNEQFF. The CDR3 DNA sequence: TGTGCCACCAGTGGGCCTTTGAGACTAGCGGGAAACAATGAGCAGTTCTTC.

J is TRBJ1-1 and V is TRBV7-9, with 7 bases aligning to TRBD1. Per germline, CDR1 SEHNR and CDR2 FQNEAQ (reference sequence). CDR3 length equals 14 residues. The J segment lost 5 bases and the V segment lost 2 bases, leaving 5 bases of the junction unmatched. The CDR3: CASSLRQGETEAFF. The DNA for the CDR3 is TGTGCCAGCAGCTTAAGGCAGGGGGAAACTGAAGCTTTCTTT.

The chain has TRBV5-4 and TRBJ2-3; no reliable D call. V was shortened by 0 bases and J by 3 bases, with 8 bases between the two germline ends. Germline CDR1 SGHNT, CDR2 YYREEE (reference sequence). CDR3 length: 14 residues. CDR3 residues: CASSLGRSTDTQYF. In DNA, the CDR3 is TGTGCCAGCAGCTTGGGTCGGAGTACAGATACGCAGTATTTT.

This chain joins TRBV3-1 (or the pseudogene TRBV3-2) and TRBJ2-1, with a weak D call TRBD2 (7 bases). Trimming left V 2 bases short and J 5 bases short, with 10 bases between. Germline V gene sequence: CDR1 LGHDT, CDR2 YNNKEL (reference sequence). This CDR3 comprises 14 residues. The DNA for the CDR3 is TGTGCCAGCAGCCAACGGGGGGCGGACAATGAGCAGTTCTTC. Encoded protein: CASSQRGADNEQFF.

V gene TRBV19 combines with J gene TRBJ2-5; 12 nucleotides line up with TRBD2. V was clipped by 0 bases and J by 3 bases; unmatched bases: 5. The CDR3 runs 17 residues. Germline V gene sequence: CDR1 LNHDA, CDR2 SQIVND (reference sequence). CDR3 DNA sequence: TGTGCCAGTAGTATAGATTCCCGGACTAGCGGGAAAGAGACCCAGTACTTC. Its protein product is CASSIDSRTSGKETQYF.

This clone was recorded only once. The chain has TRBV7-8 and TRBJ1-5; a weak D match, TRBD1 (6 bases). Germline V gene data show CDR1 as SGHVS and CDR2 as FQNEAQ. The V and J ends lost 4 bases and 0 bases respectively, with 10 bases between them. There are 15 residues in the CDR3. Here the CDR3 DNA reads TGTGCCAGCAGCTCAAACAGGGTTAGCAATCAGCCCCAGCATTTT. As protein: CASSSNRVSNQPQHF.

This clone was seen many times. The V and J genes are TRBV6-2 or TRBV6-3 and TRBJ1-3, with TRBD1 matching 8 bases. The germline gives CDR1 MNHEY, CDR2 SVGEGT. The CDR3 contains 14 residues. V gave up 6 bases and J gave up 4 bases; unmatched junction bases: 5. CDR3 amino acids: CASSSQGAGNTIYF. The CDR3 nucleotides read TGTGCCAGCAGCAGCCAGGGGGCCGGAAACACCATATATTTT.

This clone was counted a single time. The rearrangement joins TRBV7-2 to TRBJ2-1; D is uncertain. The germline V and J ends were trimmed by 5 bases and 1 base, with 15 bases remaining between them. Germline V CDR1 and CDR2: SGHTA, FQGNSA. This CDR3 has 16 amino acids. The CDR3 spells CASSPTHLRSYNEQFF. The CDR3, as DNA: TGTGCCAGCAGCCCCACTCACCTTCGATCCTACAATGAGCAGTTCTTC.